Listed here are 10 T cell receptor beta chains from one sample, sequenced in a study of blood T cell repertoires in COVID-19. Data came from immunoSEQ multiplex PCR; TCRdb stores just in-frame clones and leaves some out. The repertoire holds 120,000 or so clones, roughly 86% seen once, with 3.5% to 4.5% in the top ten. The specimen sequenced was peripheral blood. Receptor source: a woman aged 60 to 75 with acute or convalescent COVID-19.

This CDR3 reads CASRTGNQPQHF. DNA of the CDR3: TGTGCCAGCAGGACAGGTAATCAGCCCCAGCATTTT. The chain combines TRBV6-6 with TRBJ1-5; possibly TRBD1 for D (6 bases). V lost 6 bases to trimming and J lost 4 bases, with 7 bases between them. The CDR3 is 12 amino acids. Germline values: CDR1 MNHNY, CDR2 SVGAGI (reference sequence).

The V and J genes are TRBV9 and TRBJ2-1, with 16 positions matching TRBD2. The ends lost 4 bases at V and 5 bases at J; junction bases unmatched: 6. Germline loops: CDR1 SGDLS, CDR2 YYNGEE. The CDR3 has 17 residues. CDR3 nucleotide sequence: TGTGCCAGCAGCCCTGGGACTAGCGGGAGGGAAAACAATGAGCAGTTCTTC. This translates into CASSPGTSGRENNEQFF.

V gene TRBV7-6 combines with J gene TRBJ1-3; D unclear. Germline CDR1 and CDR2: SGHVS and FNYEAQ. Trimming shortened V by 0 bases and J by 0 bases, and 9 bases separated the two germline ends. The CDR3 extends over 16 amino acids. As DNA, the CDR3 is TGTGCCAGCAGCTTAGCGGTAGGGAGCTCTGGAAACACCATATATTTT. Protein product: CASSLAVGSSGNTIYF.

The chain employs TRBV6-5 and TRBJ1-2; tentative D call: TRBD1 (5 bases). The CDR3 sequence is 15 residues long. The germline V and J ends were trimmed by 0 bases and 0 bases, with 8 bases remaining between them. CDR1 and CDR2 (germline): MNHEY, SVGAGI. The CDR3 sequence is CASSYSGEPNYGYTF. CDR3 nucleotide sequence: TGTGCCAGCAGTTACTCAGGGGAACCTAACTATGGCTACACCTTC.

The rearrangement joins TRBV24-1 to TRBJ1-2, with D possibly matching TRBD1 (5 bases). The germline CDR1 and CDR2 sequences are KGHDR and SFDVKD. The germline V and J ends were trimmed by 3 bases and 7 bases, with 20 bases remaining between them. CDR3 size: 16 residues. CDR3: CATSDPRIRGGGGYTF. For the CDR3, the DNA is TGTGCCACCAGTGATCCGCGAATCCGTGGGGGGGGTGGCTACACCTTC.

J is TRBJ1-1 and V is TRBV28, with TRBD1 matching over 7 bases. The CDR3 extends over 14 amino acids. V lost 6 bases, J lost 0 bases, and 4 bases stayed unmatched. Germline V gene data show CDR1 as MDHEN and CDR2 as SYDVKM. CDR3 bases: TGTGCCAGCAGAGCCGGGACAGTGAACACTGAAGCTTTCTTT. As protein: CASRAGTVNTEAFF.

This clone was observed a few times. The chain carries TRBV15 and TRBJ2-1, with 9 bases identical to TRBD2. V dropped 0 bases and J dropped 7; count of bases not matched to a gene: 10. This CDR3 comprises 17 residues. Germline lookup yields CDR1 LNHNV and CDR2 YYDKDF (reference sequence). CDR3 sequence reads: CATSREDLAGAGNEQFF. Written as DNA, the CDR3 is TGTGCCACCAGCAGAGAAGATTTAGCGGGAGCGGGTAATGAGCAGTTCTTC.

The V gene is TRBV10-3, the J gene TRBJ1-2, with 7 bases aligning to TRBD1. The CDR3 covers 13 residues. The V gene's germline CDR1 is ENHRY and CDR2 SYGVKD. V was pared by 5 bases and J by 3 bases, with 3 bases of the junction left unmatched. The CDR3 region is CAISPDRDYGYTF. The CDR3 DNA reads TGTGCCATCAGTCCCGACAGGGACTATGGCTACACCTTC.

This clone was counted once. The CDR3 DNA reads as TGTGCCAGCAGCTTAACAGGTCTTAATGAAAAACTGTTTTTT. Protein: CASSLTGLNEKLFF. The chain uses TRBV11-2 and TRBJ1-4; perhaps TRBD1 as D (5 bases). The CDR3 extends over 14 amino acids. V was clipped by 2 bases and J by 4 bases, with 8 bases between them. Germline CDR1 and CDR2: SGHAT and FQNNGV. The whole variable domain, remainder taken from reference TRBV11-2 and TRBJ1-4, is EAGVAQSPRYKIIEKRQSVAFWCNPISGHATLYWYQQILGQGPKLLIQFQNNGVVDDSQLPKDRFSAERLKGVDSTLKIQPAKLEDSAVYLCASSLTGLNEKLFFGSGTQLSVL.

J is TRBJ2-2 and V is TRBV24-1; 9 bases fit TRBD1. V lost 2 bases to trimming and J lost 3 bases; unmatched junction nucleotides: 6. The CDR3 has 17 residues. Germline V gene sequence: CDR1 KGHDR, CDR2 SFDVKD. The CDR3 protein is CATSDSGTGRDTGELFF. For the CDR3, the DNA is TGTGCCACCAGTGATTCAGGGACAGGGAGGGACACCGGGGAGCTGTTTTTT.